This T cell receptor beta chain was observed in a study of regulatory T cells in long-lasting Graves disease. Findings and limits, study-wide: Only a small sample size was used, which may have cut accuracy.

The table lists this clonotype with many counts. The antigen remains unidentified. Trimming took 1 base from V and 4 from J, leaving 2 bases between them. Germline CDR1 MGHDK, CDR2 SYGVNS. The CDR3 is 12 amino acids. Described time point: newly diagnosed GD, antithyroid drugs for less than 3 months. PBMC RNA served as the TCR library source. According to the study, TCR beta libraries were built with iRepertoire HTBI primers and CDR3-region Arm-PCR. TCRdb redid the calling of the multiplex PCR reads with MiXCR, one entry per CDR3 protein. The sample lists over 450,000 distinct CDR3 sequences, around 12% seen once, with approximately 9.6% in the top ten. Another study also made use of these data, one on T cells in Graves' hyperthyroidism and ophthalmopathy. Turning to that study: Blood samples included most of the expanded thyroid clonotypes exceeding 0.001.

The sequence came from a young woman with Graves disease. The specimen comprised peripheral blood mononuclear cells (PBMCs), sampled at new diagnosis, from a patient treated with antithyroid drugs. J is TRBJ2-1 and V is TRBV25-1, with no clear D. CDR3 in amino acids: CASSEWYNEQFF. The CDR3 coding sequence is TGTGCCAGCAGTGAATGGTACAATGAGCAGTTCTTC.